This TCR beta chain was found in a study of cytotoxic CD8 clonotypes in ibrutinib-treated CLL. Using immunoSEQ multiplex PCR, the repertoire was profiled, and TCRdb retains in-frame clones only, with some absent. The sample contains tens of thousands of clones, 90% of which appear only once. This CDR3 has 15 amino acids. Germline assignment: CDR1 SGHRS and CDR2 YFSETQ. V shed 5 bases and J shed 6 bases, with 15 bases lying between them. The chain has TRBV5-1 and TRBJ1-6; D unclear. The clonotype was recovered from a human donor with chronic lymphocytic leukemia. The specimen was PBMCs, collected after 12 months of ibrutinib treatment. The CDR3, as DNA: TGCGCCAGCAGGGGTAACCGGGCCCCTAATTCACCCCTCCACTTT. This gives the protein CASRGNRAPNSPLHF.